This T cell receptor (beta chain) appears in the sequencing data of a study of T cell responses to AZD1222 COVID-19 vaccine. The wider study: Combined were second doses at about 4 or about 12 weeks. The study's findings and limits: In a largely white British group with more females than males, clonal diversity was possibly underestimated.

Data came from immunoSEQ multiplex PCR; TCRdb stores just in-frame clones and leaves some out. The table has around 130,000 clones, just over 85% seen once. Regarding this clone: Its antigen is not identified.

This clonotype originated in an adult in good health. The sample consisted of peripheral blood, taken on day 0 of AZD1222 vaccination.

DNA of the CDR3: TGTGCCAGCAATACACCCGGGACCTACTATGGCTACACCTTC. Translating it yields CASNTPGTYYGYTF. V is TRBV28 and J is TRBJ1-2; D is possibly TRBD1 (5 bases). CDR1 MDHEN and CDR2 SYDVKM come from the germline V gene. The CDR3 runs to 14 residues. V was shortened by 7 bases and J by 3 bases, with 15 bases between the two germline ends.